The table lists the clone carrying this T cell receptor beta chain with a few counts. The data belong to a study of neurological immune-mediated disorders. CDR3 length equals 15 residues. Germline V lookup: CDR1 SGHTA, CDR2 FQGNSA. Trimming pared 1 base from V and 2 bases from J, leaving 12 bases between. 5'RACE with 10-nucleotide random UMIs produced the cDNA. One entry per CDR3 protein results from TCRdb running MiXCR on the 5' RACE reads. The sample has around 46,000 distinct CDR3 sequences, about 23% seen once; the top ten hold roughly 25%. This TCR was recovered from a woman in her 70s in good health. Sequencing was done on a sample of PBMCs. This chain joins TRBV7-2 and TRBJ2-7; D may match TRBD1 or TRBD2 (5 bases each). CDR3 region: CASSLVGTDTYEQYF. DNA for the CDR3: TGTGCCAGCAGCTTAGTAGGGACGGATACCTACGAGCAGTACTTC.